Shown below are 9 T cell receptor beta chains from a single sample sequenced in a study of cytomegalovirus exposure and HLA in healthy donors. The PCR used 60 Vbeta and 13 Jbeta primers. The assay was immunoSEQ multiplex PCR, and TCRdb's table has in-frame clones only and misses some. The sample contains more than 100,000 clones, 80% to 85% of which appear only once. The material sequenced was PBMCs. Receptor source: a man aged 25-40 years in good health and CMV-seronegative.

This sequence joins TRBV5-1 and TRBJ2-7; perhaps TRBD1 as D (7 bases). CDR3 size: 15 residues. The germline V gene has CDR1 SGHRS and CDR2 YFSETQ. V was pared by 0 bases and J by 1 base, with 11 bases between. CDR3 nucleotides: TGCGCCAGCAGCTTGGCACAGGGGAGGTCCTACGAGCAGTACTTC. The encoded protein is CASSLAQGRSYEQYF.

The V call is TRBV7-6, the J call TRBJ1-3, with D hard to call. The V and J ends lost 4 bases and 0 bases respectively, with 4 bases between them. This CDR3 is 13 amino acids long. Germline V gene lookup returns CDR1 SGHVS and CDR2 FNYEAQ. CDR3 amino acids: CASSWSSGNTIYF. CDR3 nucleotide sequence: TGTGCCAGCAGCTGGAGCTCTGGAAACACCATATATTTT.

The genes are TRBV18 and TRBJ2-5, with D maybe TRBD1 (5 bases). The germline gives CDR1 KGHSH, CDR2 LQKENI. The CDR3 contains 15 residues. The germline V and J ends were trimmed by 1 base and 1 base, with 10 bases remaining between them. The CDR3 reads CASSPQRQGQETQYF. The CDR3 DNA is TGTGCCAGCTCACCACAGAGGCAGGGCCAAGAGACCCAGTACTTC.

The chain employs TRBV25-1 and TRBJ2-5, with a possible D match to TRBD2 (7 bases). V lost 5 bases and J lost 4, with 11 bases in between. Germline V gives CDR1 MGHDK, CDR2 SYGVNS. CDR3 length equals 13 residues. The CDR3 nucleotides are TGTGCCAGCAGTAGAGGGGGGGGAGAGACCCAGTACTTC. It yields the protein CASSRGGGETQYF.

V usage is TRBV14 and J usage is TRBJ1-4, with TRBD1 matching 10 bases. Germline-derived CDR1 and CDR2 are SGHDN and FVKESK. This CDR3 is 15 amino acids long. V lost 3 bases to trimming and J lost 7 bases; unmatched junction nucleotides: 5. The CDR3 is CASSQVGQGVEKLFF. For the CDR3, the DNA is TGTGCCAGCAGCCAGGTCGGACAGGGGGTTGAAAAACTGTTTTTT.

The J gene is TRBJ2-3, the V gene TRBV4-3, with a possible D match to TRBD1 (5 bases). Germline loops: CDR1 LGHNA, CDR2 YSLEER. This CDR3 has 13 residues. V was trimmed by 2 bases and J by 4 bases, leaving 7 bases between them. CDR3: CASSQLGADTQYF. As DNA, the CDR3 is TGCGCCAGCAGCCAATTAGGGGCAGATACGCAGTATTTT.

V and J are TRBV7-9 and TRBJ1-1, with 7 positions matching TRBD1. The V gene's germline CDR1 is SEHNR and CDR2 FQNEAQ (reference sequence). This CDR3 is built from 16 residues. J was trimmed by 2 bases and V by 5 bases; bases with no gene match: 11. Here the CDR3 reads CASSPEGQYINTEAFF. Here the CDR3 DNA reads TGTGCCAGCAGCCCAGAGGGACAGTACATAAACACTGAAGCTTTCTTT.

In its sample, this clone was seen once. This chain connects TRBV19 to TRBJ2-1, with 8 positions matching TRBD2. Germline V gene lookup returns CDR1 LNHDA and CDR2 SQIVND (reference sequence). This CDR3 is built from 16 residues. The junction had 8 bases not matched to a gene; V was cut back by 3 bases and J by 4 bases. CDR3 nucleotide sequence: TGTGCCAGTAGTATCCGGGGGGGTACCGCGTACAATGAGCAGTTCTTC. Amino acid sequence: CASSIRGGTAYNEQFF.

V usage is TRBV11-2 and J usage is TRBJ1-4; a possible D gene is TRBD1 (6 bases). Germline CDR1 is SGHAT and CDR2 is FQNNGV. V was pared by 1 base and J by 7 bases, with 13 bases between. CDR3 length: 15 amino acids. CDR3 sequence: CASSLGQGKGEKLFF. The CDR3, as DNA: TGTGCCAGCAGCTTAGGGCAGGGGAAGGGTGAAAAACTGTTTTTT. Filled out from reference TRBV11-2 and TRBJ1-4, the complete variable domain reads EAGVAQSPRYKIIEKRQSVAFWCNPISGHATLYWYQQILGQGPKLLIQFQNNGVVDDSQLPKDRFSAERLKGVDSTLKIQPAKLEDSAVYLCASSLGQGKGEKLFFGSGTQLSVL.